This TCR beta chain was recovered during a study of OX40 agonist ivuxolimab in advanced cancers. In the case of this clone: Its cognate antigen is unknown.

Sequencing was performed with immunoSEQ multiplex PCR; in TCRdb, only in-frame clones are kept and a portion is missing. Among 130,000 or so clones listed, 90% were seen once. Study-wide results and caveats: Among the least clonally expanded were partial responders at 0.1-3.0 mg/kg.

The CDR3 is made up of 14 amino acids. Germline V gives CDR1 MGHDK, CDR2 SYGVNS. V shed 7 bases, J shed 4 bases, and the junction held 6 bases outside the gene matches. The chain links TRBV25-1 to TRBJ1-3, with 8 bases identical to TRBD1. The TCR was taken from an adult with an advanced solid tumor such as melanoma, head and neck, liver or kidney cancer. The sample consisted of CD4+ or CD8+ T cells sorted from blood, taken in a trial of the OX40 agonist ivuxolimab. The CDR3 DNA follows: TGTGCCAGCATGCAGGGGGCCACGGGAAACACCATATATTTT. Encoded protein: CASMQGATGNTIYF.